The 2 T cell receptor beta chains reported below all come from one sample, sequenced in a study of regulatory T cells in long-lasting Graves disease. For TCR beta, libraries came from iRepertoire HTBI primers and Arm-PCR of CDR3 regions. In TCRdb, the multiplex PCR reads were re-called with MiXCR into one record per CDR3 protein. The table has about 660,000 distinct CDR3 sequences, about 30% seen once. As to time point: persistent/refractory GD, antithyroid drugs over 5 years with positive TRAb. PBMC RNA served as the TCR library source. The sample consisted of peripheral blood mononuclear cells (PBMCs), taken when the disease was refractory, from a patient treated with antithyroid drugs. All receptors come from a female donor with Graves disease.

This clonotype was seen repeatedly, ten times or more. The V gene is TRBV29-1, the J gene TRBJ2-5; D is unclear. This CDR3 spans 10 amino acids. The germline CDR1 and CDR2 sequences are SQVTM and ANQGSEA. Trimming shortened V by 4 bases and J by 4 bases, and 4 bases separated the two germline ends. The chain's CDR3 is CSVGLETQYF. The CDR3 coding sequence is TGCAGCGTTGGCCTAGAGACCCAGTACTTC.

This clonotype was counted only a few times. The J gene is TRBJ2-7, the V gene TRBV7-9; 10 bases fit TRBD2. The V and J ends lost 6 bases and 3 bases, in that order; junction bases with no gene match: 8. Germline CDR1 reads SEHNR; CDR2 reads FQNEAQ (reference sequence). The CDR3 is made up of 15 amino acids. The CDR3: CASRPTSGRYYEQYF. The CDR3 DNA reads TGTGCCAGCAGGCCGACTAGCGGGCGTTACTACGAGCAGTACTTC.